Listed here is a single T cell receptor (beta chain). Its target is not known. The time point is: patch test 3, about 24 weeks after DPC sensitization. The treatment is: therapeutic diphenylcyclopropenone sensitization with weekly scalp DPC. The data derive from a study of human T cells and chemical hapten exposure. Study-wide points: Large CDR3 similarity clusters arose significantly more often from expanded TCRs than from controls.

In TCRdb, the RACE reads were re-called with MiXCR into one record per CDR3 protein. The table lists over 65,000 distinct CDR3 sequences, roughly 10% of them singletons. Germline V CDR1 and CDR2: MDHEN, SYDVKM. Trimming pared 3 bases from V and 1 base from J, leaving 9 bases between. The CDR3 loop spans 14 amino acids. J is TRBJ1-1 and V is TRBV28; D not resolved. The receptor was isolated from a woman aged 45-60 years with alopecia areata. Some clones in this sample may be carry-over from other donors' samples. This specimen consisted of whole blood, obtained in connection with sensitization to the hapten diphenylcyclopropenone (DPC). The CDR3 bases are TGTGCCAGCAGTTTGATCGTAGAGAACACTGAAGCTTTCTTT. This codes for CASSLIVENTEAFF.